These 6 T cell receptor beta chains originate from one sample sequenced in a study of T cells in Graves' hyperthyroidism and ophthalmopathy. The source material, RNA transcripts, was used to amplify TCR beta CDR3 regions. The HTBI primer set was used in a first-round RT-PCR of the TCR CDR3. Via MiXCR, TCRdb re-called the multiplex PCR reads, giving one row per CDR3 protein. The sample lists a few hundred thousand distinct CDR3 sequences; more than 12% were seen once. Sequences were obtained from blood. The receptors were gathered from a woman aged 30 to 39 with Graves' hyperthyroidism.

This clonotype was found many times. The chain combines TRBV3-1 with TRBJ2-5; TRBD1 or TRBD2 may be the D gene (5 bases each). This CDR3 contains 16 residues. Germline CDR1 is LGHDT and CDR2 is YNNKEL (reference sequence). Trimming stripped 5 bases from V and 2 bases from J, with 18 bases between. CDR3 DNA: TGTGCCAGCAGCGTTGAGGGTTCGACAGTTCAAGAGACCCAGTACTTC. Translated, it gives CASSVEGSTVQETQYF.

The V gene is TRBV20-1, the J gene TRBJ1-6; 9 positions agree with TRBD1. This CDR3 spans 14 amino acids. Trimming cost V 6 bases and J 12 bases; bases outside gene matches: 12. Germline CDR1 DFQATT, CDR2 SNEGSKA (reference sequence). The CDR3 DNA is TGCAGTGCGCAGAACAGGGGGCGCGGTGTACCCCTCCACTTT. Its protein is CSAQNRGRGVPLHF.

This clonotype was seen ten or more times. The chain is built from TRBV7-2 and TRBJ2-7, with TRBD2 matching over 9 bases. The CDR3 totals 15 residues. Germline V lookup: CDR1 SGHTA, CDR2 FQGNSA. With 0 bases clipped from V and 13 bases from J, the junction kept 13 bases outside the gene matches. The CDR3 protein is CASSLAVGSGRTGYF. CDR3 bases: TGTGCCAGCAGCTTAGCCGTAGGGAGCGGGAGGACGGGTTACTTC.

This clonotype occurred many times. The rearrangement joins TRBV11-2 to TRBJ1-1; D gene unclear. Trimming removed 3 bases at V and 0 bases at J, with 5 bases between. This CDR3 has 13 residues. Germline CDR1 and CDR2: SGHAT and FQNNGV. CDR3 sequence (DNA): TGTGCCAGCAGCTTCTCTTTGAACACTGAAGCTTTCTTT. This encodes CASSFSLNTEAFF.

The chain recombines TRBV19 with TRBJ1-2; 10 bases agree with TRBD1. Germline V gene data show CDR1 as LNHDA and CDR2 as SQIVND (reference sequence). The CDR3 consists of 20 residues. V lost 1 base to trimming and J lost 2 bases; unmatched junction nucleotides: 16. For the CDR3, the DNA is TGTGCCAGTAGTATAGGCCGAAGGACAGGGGGAAGGTACTTCAACTATGGCTACACCTTC. Translated, it gives CASSIGRRTGGRYFNYGYTF.

This chain connects TRBV4-1 to TRBJ1-2, with D perhaps matching TRBD1 (6 bases). V shed 0 bases and J shed 6 bases, with 14 bases lying between them. The length of the CDR3 is 15 residues. CDR1 MGHRA and CDR2 YSYEKL come from the germline V gene. The DNA of the CDR3 is TGCGCCAGCAGCCAAGAGGACAGAGTTACTGATGGCTACACCTTC. Encoded protein: CASSQEDRVTDGYTF.